The present entry profiles one T cell receptor (beta chain) with its context. This clone's antigen is unknown. No much larger clonotype is one base removed from it; base qualities were not supplied. The entry originates in a study of shared clonotypes between healthy human individuals (dated by TCRdb to the early 2020s). With regard to the full study: Three men and two women, aged 18 to 49 years, made up the cohort. For each donor, three plates each were used for CD4 naive and CD4 memory, two plates were used for CD8 naive, and one plate was used for CD8 memory. Libraries were prepared and TCR repertoires were sequenced by different laboratories using diverse techniques, in order to increase sequencing depth and limit assay-specific biases. The study deeply sequenced blood TCR repertoires of five healthy adults to estimate repertoire size and the extent of clonotype sharing between individuals. Between about 0.94 and 8.9 billion PBMCs per donor were obtained by leukapheresis.

Results the study describes overall, beyond this receptor: Because the study included only a small number of donors, the genetic and exposure-history diversity represented was limited. Sampling was limited to blood, and TCR repertoires in tissue likely differ from TCR repertoires in blood. Higher generation probabilities were observed for clonotypes shared by all four sorted-subset donors than for non-shared clonotypes. Rarefaction of sorted-subset datasets indicated incomplete sequencing despite the large sequencing depth. Sharing across four donors was observed for around 5% of naive CD4, under 4% of naive CD8, 2.3% of memory CD4, and around 0.4% of memory CD8 clonotypes. Based on pairwise subsampling, the degree of clonotype sharing among donors was expected to be affected by sequencing depth. Naive subsets generally had larger estimated clonotype richness than memory subsets did.

From the cysteine through the phenylalanine, the CDR3 covers 16 amino acids. The only DNA kept is the CDR3, 48 bases in frame from the first base. V and J lose 0 bases and 4 bases, and a span of 15 bases separates them. From a lookup of the germline V gene, CDR1 and CDR2 are SGHRS and YFSETQ. The donors were healthy, HIV-negative adults with no recently reported acute infections or vaccinations. Only Caucasian adults living in Nashville, Tennessee, USA were represented among the donors. Magnetic negative selection was used to enrich CD4+ T cells, after which naive cells were positively selected on CD45RA and the negative fraction became the memory subset. Blood was collected by leukapheresis, and PBMCs were isolated by Ficoll-Histopaque density gradient centrifugation and then cryopreserved in liquid nitrogen vapor phase. Analytical flow cytometry was used to check the purity and quantity of every magnetically sorted T cell population. From each sorted fraction, genomic DNA was isolated and quantified by UV absorbance on a Nanodrop 2000c.

Using the deep immunoSEQ assay, TCR CDR3 regions were amplified from genomic DNA by multiplex PCR. Extracted genomic DNA from each cell subset was spread evenly across all wells of several immunoSEQ 96-well plates, with each plate serving as a replicate. For sorted subsets, roughly 0.2 ug genomic DNA, equal to 30,000 to 35,000 T cell genomes, was loaded into each replicate PCR. Purified libraries were measured with a Qubit 3.0 fluorometer, size-checked on a Bioanalyzer 2100, and measured again with the KAPA Library Quantification kit. Each immunoSEQ 96-well plate was sequenced on its own single-read 150-cycle Illumina NextSeq 550 flow cell. Per the original workflow: Because the immunoSEQ output held only junctional sequences and lacked quality scores, the filtering could not match the filtering applied to full-length reads. To assign V/J genes and CDR3, sequences were annotated using PyIR, a Python wrapper for IgBLAST v1.9, with IMGT germline references. Reads with weak V/J assignments (E-value above 1e-6), missing CDR3, stop codons, out-of-frame junctions, or ambiguous translated residues were removed. V3J clonotypes were defined by identical inferred V gene, J gene, and CDR3 amino acid sequence. Percentage overlap between repertoires was calculated by dividing the number of shared unique clonotypes by the size of the smaller repertoire. Three approaches were used to assess repertoire richness: RTK rarefaction, the Chao1 estimator, and Recon v2.1 estimates of unobserved clonotypes. Generation probabilities for all TCRbeta clonotypes obtained by the gDNA method from a few donors were computed using OLGA. Drawn from immuneACCESS, this table holds only the in-frame rearrangements with V and J called that TCRdb kept. Clones are partly lost; checked studies trace under half to an unresolved V gene and leave the rest unexplained. V, J and clone size were drawn from that table, and D and trimming were deduced from the DNA. The sample has about 2.3 million clones on record, about 92% of them singletons. The ten largest clones capture about 0.39% of the sample.

The rearrangement combines TRBV5-1 with TRBJ2-3; the D gene cannot be resolved reliably. This receptor was obtained from a young man in good health. Some clones in this sample may be carry-over from other donors' samples. The sample was naive CD4+ T cells from PBMCs. In the paper's terms, the cell subset or site label means: CD45RA+ positively selected. The nucleotide sequence reads TGCGCCAGCAGCTTGGGGCGGTCCCGAACCCCAGATACGCAGTATTTT. Its amino acids are CASSLGRSRTPDTQYF. With the rest looked up from the reference TRBV5-1 and TRBJ2-3 genes rather than sequenced, the full variable domain is KAGVTQTPRYLIKTRGQQVTLSCSPISGHRSVSWYQQTPGQGLQFLFEYFSETQRNKGNFPGRFSGRQFSNSRSEMNVSTLELGDSALYLCASSLGRSRTPDTQYFGPGTRLTVL.